The 4 T cell receptor beta chains presented below share a single source sample, sequenced in a study of cytomegalovirus exposure and HLA in healthy donors. 13 Jbeta primers and 60 Vbeta primers were used for the PCR. Only in-frame clones appear in the TCRdb table, and some are missing; sequencing was by immunoSEQ multiplex PCR. Of fewer than 150,000 clones in the sample, 65% to 80% were seen once. The sequenced sample consisted of PBMCs. The receptors here all came from a man aged 55 to 69 in good health and CMV-seropositive.

There are a few counts of this clone. The V call is TRBV2, the J call TRBJ2-2; D is possibly TRBD1 (5 bases). Germline CDR1 SNHLY, CDR2 FYNNEI. With 4 bases removed from V and 4 bases from J, the gap between germline ends came to 13 bases. CDR3 length equals 15 residues. The CDR3 nucleotides read TGTGCCAGCAGTGTTATAGGGGTAGGCACCGGGGAGCTGTTTTTT. As protein: CASSVIGVGTGELFF.

The chain joins TRBV6-1 to TRBJ2-5; 9 bases agree with TRBD1. V was clipped by 5 bases and J by 6 bases; unmatched bases: 10. Germline CDR1 is MNHNS and CDR2 is SASEGT. The CDR3 is 15 amino acids. CDR3 DNA sequence: TGTGCCAGCAGTTCTCGGACAGGGACAGGGCAGACCCAGTACTTC. Amino acids: CASSSRTGTGQTQYF.

This sequence joins TRBV18 and TRBJ2-1, with TRBD1 identical over 10 bases. The CDR3 runs 15 residues. The V gene end was trimmed by 4 bases and the J gene end by 6 bases; junction bases not matched to a gene: 6. In germline, CDR1 is KGHSH, CDR2 LQKENI. CDR3 bases: TGTGCCAGCTCACAAGGGACAGGGGTCATCAATGAGCAGTTCTTC. Amino acids: CASSQGTGVINEQFF. The full variable domain, in which reference TRBV18 and TRBJ2-1 provide the parts outside the CDR3, is NAGVMQNPRHLVRRRGQEARLRCSPMKGHSHVYWYRQLPEEGLKFMVYLQKENIIDESGMPKERFSAEFPKEGPSILRIQQVVRGDSAAYFCASSQGTGVINEQFFGPGTRLTVL.

Written as DNA, the CDR3 is TGTGCCAGCAGTTTCGGGACAGGGGGCACTGAAGCTTTCTTT. As protein: CASSFGTGGTEAFF. The chain recombines TRBV6-5 with TRBJ1-1, with 11 bases lining up with TRBD1. Unmatched junction bases numbered 2, after V lost 4 bases and J lost 4 bases. Per germline, CDR1 MNHEY and CDR2 SVGAGI. The CDR3 sequence is 14 residues long.